Detailed here is one TCR beta chain. This clonotype was counted only a few times. Its recognized antigen is unknown. Base qualities are not provided; no much larger clone lies one nucleotide away. This entry is derived from a study of tumor-infiltrating lymphocytes in primary liver carcinoma (dated by TCRdb to the late 2010s). At the level of the whole study: Surgical resection was performed in China between November 2015 and 2016 on four or five patients with histopathologically diagnosed primary liver carcinoma. Across five regions of each liver tumor, along with adjacent normal tissue and blood, the study brought together TCRbeta repertoire sequencing, expression microarrays and whole-exome sequencing. The tumors of the five patients were staged as T1-T3 N0M0, with maximum diameters ranging from roughly 4 to 10 cm. A total of 35 specimens from 5 patients underwent TCRbeta repertoire sequencing, comprising around 25 tumor regions, 5 adjacent noncancerous liver tissues and 5 peripheral blood samples. Roughly 3.5 to 7.5 million productive TCRbeta reads were obtained per sample, and no significant difference in read depth was found between tissue types. The five patients, three men and two women aged 30 to 69 years, had hepatocellular carcinoma (four) or combined HCC and intrahepatic cholangiocarcinoma (one). Repertoires from technical replicates were highly reproducible, with mean shared-clone rates roughly 0.86 and correlation coefficients above 0.95. On the study overall, not on this receptor specifically: The study included only four or five patients, and the authors note findings should be validated in a larger study. Because the samples were bulk and unsorted, CD4+ and CD8+ T cell repertoires could not be compared. Only the TCR beta chain was sequenced, which likely underestimates true repertoire diversity because unpaired alpha chains were not captured. Repertoire overlap was higher between tumor regions (mean roughly 35%) than tumor-adjacent (approximately 17%) or tumor-blood (about 15%) pairs, consistent with antigen-driven expansion. The top 250 clones made up a significantly larger repertoire fraction in tumors than in blood (p = 0.039).

RNA from unsorted whole blood was extracted with TRIzol reagent, and germline DNA was obtained with the DNeasy Blood & Tissue kit. At the time of sampling, the patients had chronic HBV infection and had not received any treatment. About 4 milliliters of peripheral blood were collected into K2EDTA tubes before surgery. The germline V gene encodes CDR1 SGHRS and CDR2 YFSETQ. Reading from cysteine to phenylalanine, the CDR3 counts 14 amino acids. The CDR3 DNA has 42 bases and is translated from base 1. Relative to germline, V is 4 bases shorter and J is 4 bases shorter, with 14 bases between their ends. Starting from about 550 ng total RNA, TCRbeta-specific cDNA was produced by reverse transcription with a constant-region primer and ProtoScript II reverse transcriptase. Construction of the TCRbeta libraries relied on three nested rounds of multiplex PCR, following a slightly modified ARM-PCR procedure. Multiplex TRBV1-TRBV30 forward primers and a Cbeta reverse primer were used in the first two PCR rounds, each of which was run for roughly 10 cycles. A final 25-cycle PCR with Deep VentR polymerase added sample barcodes and Illumina adapters. Before sequencing, amplicons of 200-500 bp were purified from gel using a QIAquick gel extraction kit. TCRbeta amplicons were sequenced on an Illumina HiSeq 2500 with 250-bp paired-end reads. In the paper's pipeline: Reads were quality-trimmed with Trimmomatic v0.33, and paired reads were merged with FLASH v1.2.11 to recover full CDR3 sequences. MiGEC v1.2.1b assigned V, D and J germline segments to the rearranged TCRbeta sequences. Clonotype statistics, along with Shannon-Wiener diversity indices, were calculated using VDJtools v1.0.0. Except for diversity analysis, only each sample's 250 most abundant clonotypes were used in subsequent analyses to reduce sampling bias. TCRdb's own reprocessing of the public reads used fastp at Q25 and MiXCR and kept productive beta chains. Rows are combined by CDR3 protein, so each entry shows the most common genes and DNA. These V and J calls derive from TCRdb rather than the authors' analysis. For this sample the table gives approximately 300,000 distinct CDR3 sequences, of which 65% were detected only once. Jointly, the top ten make up about 8.4% of the sample.

The sequence is built from TRBV5-1 and TRBJ2-5; the D gene is perhaps TRBD2, on 5 matching bases. The source material was peripheral blood. This clonotype was sampled from a man aged 35-49 years with primary liver carcinoma and hepatitis B virus infection. The nucleotides are TGCGCCAGCAGCACGGAATTAGGAGGAGAGACCCAGTACTTC. Translated, this gives CASSTELGGETQYF.